The 19 T cell receptor beta chains given below trace back to one sample, sequenced in a study of Graves' ophthalmopathy and Graves' hyperthyroidism. RNA transcripts served as template for amplifying TCR beta CDR3 sequences. The workflow started with a first-round RT-PCR run with HTBI primers and then moved on to a second-round multiplex PCR. TCRdb reanalysed the multiplex PCR reads using MiXCR and keeps one entry per CDR3 protein. The data contain roughly 400,000 distinct CDR3 sequences, approximately 18% of them singletons. The specimen sequenced was peripheral blood. Receptor source: an adult woman with stable Graves' hyperthyroidism.

The table lists this clonotype with many counts. J is TRBJ1-5 and V is TRBV6-1; D may be TRBD1 (5 bases). The CDR3 extends over 15 amino acids. Germline CDR1 is MNHNS and CDR2 is SASEGT. V was trimmed by 5 bases and J by 3 bases, leaving 14 bases between them. The CDR3 spells CASSNPRQFNQPQHF. Here the CDR3 DNA reads TGTGCCAGCAGTAATCCCCGACAGTTCAATCAGCCCCAGCATTTT.

This clonotype was picked up a small number of times. A much larger clonotype is one base distant, so this may be a read error. The genes are TRBV30 and TRBJ1-3, with D perhaps TRBD1 (6 bases). The ends were cut back, 8 bases at V and 0 bases at J, with 20 bases in the middle. Germline V gives CDR1 GTSNPN, CDR2 SVGIG (reference sequence). The length of the CDR3 is 16 residues. The CDR3 DNA follows: TGTGCCCGGAACCGCCATGACAGGATCTCTGGAAACACCATATATTTT. This translates into CARNRHDRISGNTIYF.

This clonotype was counted ten times or more. The V and J genes are TRBV6-1 and TRBJ2-5; a possible D gene is TRBD2 (6 bases). The V gene's germline CDR1 is MNHNS and CDR2 SASEGT. The CDR3 extends over 15 amino acids. The V end was cut by 6 bases, the J end by 5 bases, with 19 bases between. This CDR3 is CASSPGASDVETQYF. The CDR3 coding sequence is TGTGCCAGCAGCCCCGGGGCTAGCGATGTGGAGACCCAGTACTTC.

There are many counts of this clonotype. The CDR3 region is CSVSSDGQGDTEAFF. As DNA, the CDR3 is TGCAGCGTCTCATCCGACGGACAGGGGGACACTGAAGCTTTCTTT. The chain has TRBV29-1 and TRBJ1-1, with 10 bases fitting TRBD1. The V segment lost 6 bases and the J segment 3 bases; nucleotides outside the gene matches: 10. Germline-derived CDR1 and CDR2 are SQVTM and ANQGSEA. The CDR3 totals 15 residues.

Many counts were recorded for this clonotype. The chain combines TRBV12-3 or TRBV12-4 with TRBJ1-6, with a weak D call TRBD1 (6 bases). This CDR3 spans 15 amino acids. Between the trimmed V and J ends, which lost 2 bases and 7 bases, there was a span of 12 bases. CDR3 nucleotides: TGTGCCAGCAGTTTATCCGACAGGAGAAATTCACCCCTCCACTTT. Translating gives CASSLSDRRNSPLHF.

V gene TRBV4-1 combines with J gene TRBJ2-2; TRBD1 aligns across 8 bases. The V gene end was trimmed by 3 bases and the J gene end by 7 bases; junction bases not matched to a gene: 7. This CDR3 comprises 15 residues. Germline V gives CDR1 MGHRA, CDR2 YSYEKL. For the CDR3, the DNA is TGCGCCAGCAGCCAGGGAGGACAGGGCATCGGGGAGCTGTTTTTT. It specifies CASSQGGQGIGELFF.

Ten or more counts support this clonotype. The chain employs TRBV20-1 and TRBJ2-7; 7 nucleotides align to TRBD1. Germline-derived CDR1 and CDR2 are DFQATT and SNEGSKA (reference sequence). This CDR3 spans 15 amino acids. V gave up 1 base and J gave up 0 bases; unmatched junction bases: 6. The CDR3 coding sequence is TGCAGTGCTAGAGGACCGGGACAGACCTCCTACGAGCAGTACTTC. This encodes CSARGPGQTSYEQYF.

This clonotype was found many times. The genes are TRBV11-2 and TRBJ2-5; TRBD1 aligns across 9 bases. CDR3 size: 16 residues. The V gene's germline CDR1 is SGHAT and CDR2 FQNNGV. J was trimmed by 3 bases and V by 7 bases; bases with no gene match: 12. The CDR3 loop reads CASTPPPRQGEETQYF. CDR3 DNA: TGTGCCAGCACCCCCCCGCCCCGACAGGGGGAAGAGACCCAGTACTTC.

The V gene is TRBV12-3 or TRBV12-4, the J gene TRBJ1-1; a possible D gene is TRBD1 (5 bases). With 7 bases removed from V and 2 bases from J, the gap between germline ends came to 11 bases. This CDR3 has 13 amino acids. The CDR3 loop is CASTQGRNTEAFF. The CDR3 DNA reads TGTGCCAGCACCCAGGGACGAAACACTGAAGCTTTCTTT.

This clonotype was detected ten times or more. The rearrangement links TRBV29-1 to TRBJ1-1, with 8 bases identical to TRBD1. V gave up 6 bases and J gave up 5 bases; unmatched junction bases: 11. Germline V gene sequence: CDR1 SQVTM, CDR2 ANQGSEA. This CDR3 contains 14 residues. The CDR3 region is CSVARATGETEAFF. As DNA, the CDR3 is TGCAGCGTCGCACGGGCGACAGGGGAGACTGAAGCTTTCTTT.

This clonotype showed up many times. This chain uses TRBV11-2 with TRBJ2-2, with D uncertain. The V gene lost 3 bases and the J gene lost 2 bases, with 7 bases spanning the gap. The CDR3 contains 14 residues. The germline CDR1 and CDR2 sequences are SGHAT and FQNNGV. This CDR3 reads CASSLGINTGELFF. The CDR3 region has the DNA TGTGCCAGCAGCTTGGGGATAAACACCGGGGAGCTGTTTTTT. The variable domain in full, completed from reference TRBV11-2 and TRBJ2-2, reads EAGVAQSPRYKIIEKRQSVAFWCNPISGHATLYWYQQILGQGPKLLIQFQNNGVVDDSQLPKDRFSAERLKGVDSTLKIQPAKLEDSAVYLCASSLGINTGELFFGEGSRLTVL.

This clonotype was seen many times. V and J are TRBV29-1 and TRBJ1-1; unclear D gene. CDR1 and CDR2 (germline): SQVTM, ANQGSEA. The CDR3 runs to 12 residues. Trimming took 3 bases from V and 8 from J, leaving 13 bases between them. For the CDR3, the DNA is TGCAGCGTTGATGGGTCGGTCGGGGAAGCTTTCTTT. Protein sequence: CSVDGSVGEAFF.

This clonotype was counted ten times or more. V and J are TRBV7-9 and TRBJ1-2; no definite D call. The CDR3 has 13 amino acids. Germline V gene sequence: CDR1 SEHNR, CDR2 FQNEAQ (reference sequence). The germline V and J ends were trimmed by 1 base and 4 bases, with 7 bases remaining between them. The chain's CDR3 is CASSLGVIYGYTF. CDR3 in DNA: TGTGCCAGCAGCTTAGGAGTAATCTATGGCTACACCTTC.

CDR3 residues: CASSQGQNQETQYF. DNA of the CDR3: TGTGCCAGCAGTCAAGGACAGAACCAAGAGACCCAGTACTTC. The rearrangement uses TRBV12-3 or TRBV12-4 and TRBJ2-5, with D possibly matching TRBD1 (6 bases). The CDR3 is 14 residues long. Trimming left V 5 bases short and J 0 bases short, with 10 bases between.

This clonotype was counted many times. The rearrangement uses TRBV20-1 and TRBJ1-1; D is unclear. Germline assignment: CDR1 DFQATT and CDR2 SNEGSKA (reference sequence). The V end was cut by 3 bases, the J end by 6 bases, with 11 bases between. The CDR3 is 12 amino acids. This CDR3 is CSARVVMAEAFF. CDR3 sequence (DNA): TGCAGTGCTAGGGTGGTTATGGCTGAAGCTTTCTTT.

This clonotype has a handful of counts. The rearrangement uses TRBV7-2 and TRBJ1-1; D is possibly TRBD1 (6 bases). The V gene lost 5 bases and the J gene lost 6 bases, with 13 bases spanning the gap. The CDR3 contains 13 residues. Germline V lookup: CDR1 SGHTA, CDR2 FQGNSA. The CDR3 region has the DNA TGTGCCAGCAGCCCAGCTGGGGGCGCTGAAGCTTTCTTT. Its protein product is CASSPAGGAEAFF.

In this sample, this clonotype turned up many times. The chain recombines TRBV20-1 with TRBJ1-6; a possible D gene is TRBD1 (5 bases). CDR3 size: 16 residues. Germline CDR1 is DFQATT and CDR2 is SNEGSKA (reference sequence). Trimming left V 1 base short and J 5 bases short, with 15 bases between. CDR3 amino acids: CSARGSFRGDNSPLHF. The CDR3 region has the DNA TGCAGTGCTAGAGGGTCCTTTAGGGGCGATAATTCACCCCTCCACTTT.

The chain recombines TRBV20-1 with TRBJ2-2, with unresolved D. The V gene lost 4 bases and the J gene lost 0 bases, with 12 bases spanning the gap. This CDR3 is built from 15 residues. CDR1 is DFQATT, CDR2 SNEGSKA, per germline (reference sequence). As DNA, the CDR3 is TGCAGTGCTACCTCCACATGGTCGAACACCGGGGAGCTGTTTTTT. As protein: CSATSTWSNTGELFF.

This clonotype showed up many times. V is TRBV7-6 and J is TRBJ2-7, with 9 positions matching TRBD2. Trimming at V came to 5 bases and at J to 4 bases, leaving 18 bases not matched to a gene. CDR1 is SGHVS, CDR2 FNYEAQ, per germline. This CDR3 comprises 18 residues. CDR3 region: CASSPNGGGRGDSYEQYF. The CDR3 nucleotides read TGTGCCAGCAGCCCTAACGGTGGCGGGAGGGGGGATTCTTACGAGCAGTACTTC.